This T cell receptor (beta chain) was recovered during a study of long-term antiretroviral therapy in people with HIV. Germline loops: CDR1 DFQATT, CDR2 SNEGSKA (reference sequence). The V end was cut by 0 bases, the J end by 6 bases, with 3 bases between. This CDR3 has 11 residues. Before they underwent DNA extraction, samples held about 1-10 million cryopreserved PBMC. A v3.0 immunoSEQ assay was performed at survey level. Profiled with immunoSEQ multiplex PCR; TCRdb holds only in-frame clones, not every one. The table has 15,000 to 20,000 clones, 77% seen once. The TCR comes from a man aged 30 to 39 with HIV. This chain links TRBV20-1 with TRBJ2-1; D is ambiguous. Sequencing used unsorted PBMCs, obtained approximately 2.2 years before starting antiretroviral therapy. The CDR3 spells CSAREINEQFF. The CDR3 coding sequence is TGCAGTGCTAGAGAAATCAATGAGCAGTTCTTC.